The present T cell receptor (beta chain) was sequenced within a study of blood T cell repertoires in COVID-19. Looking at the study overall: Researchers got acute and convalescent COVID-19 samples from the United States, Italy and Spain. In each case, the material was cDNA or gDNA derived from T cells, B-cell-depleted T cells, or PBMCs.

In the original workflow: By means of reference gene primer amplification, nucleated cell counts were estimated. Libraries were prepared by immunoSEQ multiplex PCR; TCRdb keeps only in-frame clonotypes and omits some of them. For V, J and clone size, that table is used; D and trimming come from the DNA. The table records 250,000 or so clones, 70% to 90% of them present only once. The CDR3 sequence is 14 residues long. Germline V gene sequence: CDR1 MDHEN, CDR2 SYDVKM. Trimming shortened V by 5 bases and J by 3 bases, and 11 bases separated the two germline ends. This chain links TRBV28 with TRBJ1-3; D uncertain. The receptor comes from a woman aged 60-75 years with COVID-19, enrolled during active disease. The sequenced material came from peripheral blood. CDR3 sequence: CASSQDFGGNTIYF. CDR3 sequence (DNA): TGTGCCAGCAGTCAGGACTTTGGTGGAAACACCATATATTTT.